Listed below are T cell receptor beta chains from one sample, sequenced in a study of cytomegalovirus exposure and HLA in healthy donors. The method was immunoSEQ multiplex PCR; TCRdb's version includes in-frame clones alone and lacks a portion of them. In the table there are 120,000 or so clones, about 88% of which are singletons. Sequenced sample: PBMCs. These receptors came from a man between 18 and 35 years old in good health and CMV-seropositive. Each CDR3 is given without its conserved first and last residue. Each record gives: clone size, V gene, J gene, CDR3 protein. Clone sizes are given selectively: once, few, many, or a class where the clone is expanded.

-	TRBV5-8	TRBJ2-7	ASSSWTAPYEQY
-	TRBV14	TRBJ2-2	ASGDSGGSGELF
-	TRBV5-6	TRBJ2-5	ASGGVQETQY
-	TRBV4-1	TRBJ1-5	ASSQGLSTGLGQPQH
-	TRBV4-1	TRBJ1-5	ASSQDRGNQPQH
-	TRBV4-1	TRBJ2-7	ASSREGTLVGEQY
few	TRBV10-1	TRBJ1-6	ASSAGNSPLH
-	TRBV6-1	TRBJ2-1	ASSESPGQAYNEQF
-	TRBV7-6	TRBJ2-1	ASSLTGNEQF
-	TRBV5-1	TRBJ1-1	ASSSAGLNTEAF
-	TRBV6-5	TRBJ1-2	ASSYKGHGYT
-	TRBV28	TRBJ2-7	ASSFLTGSYEQY
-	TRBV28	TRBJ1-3	ASSLGNTIY
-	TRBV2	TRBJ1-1	ASSGALLGLEAF
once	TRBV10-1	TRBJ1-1	ASSKFEGAHTEAF
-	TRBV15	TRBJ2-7	ATSRAPGGAPYEQY
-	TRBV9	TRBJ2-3	ASSLPGTSTDTQY
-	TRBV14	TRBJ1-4	ASSQNRRTNEKLF
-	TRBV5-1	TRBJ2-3	ASSLETGVDTQY
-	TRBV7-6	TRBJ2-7	ASSAASLTATNSYEQY
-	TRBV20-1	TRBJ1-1	SAPGNTEAF
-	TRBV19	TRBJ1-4	ASSMGSGLAGKLF
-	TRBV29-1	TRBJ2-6	SVTGSGANVLT
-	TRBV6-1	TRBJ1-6	ASRTTVGGGSPLH
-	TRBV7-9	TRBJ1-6	ASSRDREDSPLH
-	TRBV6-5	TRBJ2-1	ASSYSASGSYNEQF
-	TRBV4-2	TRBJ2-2	ASSPGLAGEGDTGELF
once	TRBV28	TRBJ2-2	ASSEWGQDSANTGELF
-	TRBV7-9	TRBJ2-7	ASSHPRDSTPYEQY
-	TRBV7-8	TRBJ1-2	ASSLAEDYGYT
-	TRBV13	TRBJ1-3	ASSPGGSSFSGNTIY
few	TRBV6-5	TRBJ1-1	ASRQNTEAF
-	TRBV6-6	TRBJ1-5	ASSYHRSSSNQPQH